The 18 T cell receptor beta chains below come from one sample, sequenced in a study of T-cell reconstitution after alpha-beta-depleted transplantation in children. This sample's TCRbeta library carried unique molecular identifier barcodes. TCRdb itself ran the PCR reads through MiXCR, one entry per CDR3 protein. The data show about 980,000 distinct CDR3 sequences, under 30% seen once. The sample consisted of PBMCs, mostly from graft donor cells, taken 360 days after TCRalphabeta/CD19-depleted stem cell transplant. These receptors came from a boy in the first two years of life who had a stem cell transplant for SCID, so the T cells may come from the graft donor.

The rearrangement links TRBV5-1 to TRBJ2-1; TRBD1 agrees at 7 bases. The V gene end was trimmed by 3 bases and the J gene end by 6 bases; junction bases not matched to a gene: 6. Germline values: CDR1 SGHRS, CDR2 YFSETQ. The CDR3 consists of 14 residues. CDR3 sequence (DNA): TGCGCCAGCAGCTGGCCCCGGGACAGCAATGAGCAGTTCTTC. This encodes CASSWPRDSNEQFF.

The rearrangement uses TRBV12-3 or TRBV12-4 and TRBJ2-6, with a possible D match to TRBD1 (5 bases). The CDR3 spans 15 residues. The germline V and J ends were trimmed by 6 bases and 2 bases, with 11 bases remaining between them. CDR3 sequence (DNA): TGTGCCAGCAGACTGACAGTGCCTGGGGCCAACGTCCTGACTTTC. The encoded protein is CASRLTVPGANVLTF.

This clonotype showed up just once. The chain carries TRBV6-6 and TRBJ1-1; D unresolved. CDR1 MNHNY and CDR2 SVGAGI come from the germline V gene (reference sequence). The CDR3 length is 13 residues. Between the trimmed V and J ends, which lost 2 bases and 4 bases, there was a span of 8 bases. The DNA of the CDR3 is TGTGCCAGCAGTTACGACCAGTCCACTGAAGCTTTCTTT. Protein: CASSYDQSTEAFF.

The chain combines TRBV20-1 with TRBJ1-1; possible D gene TRBD1, 6 bases. The germline V gene encodes CDR1 DFQATT and CDR2 SNEGSKA (reference sequence). The CDR3 runs 15 residues. V dropped 6 bases and J dropped 5 bases, with 22 bases sitting between them. The CDR3 nucleotides are TGCAGTGCGAACCCGGACAGTACCTGGGGGACTGAAGCTTTCTTT. Its protein is CSANPDSTWGTEAFF.

The J gene is TRBJ2-3, the V gene TRBV3-1; unclear D gene. The CDR3 length is 16 residues. The ends were cut back, 0 bases at V and 1 base at J, with 11 bases in the middle. Germline assignment: CDR1 LGHDT and CDR2 YNNKEL (reference sequence). The CDR3 bases are TGTGCCAGCAGCCAAGACCTTACCCTTGGCACAGATACGCAGTATTTT. This codes for CASSQDLTLGTDTQYF.

There are a few counts of this clonotype. The rearrangement joins TRBV9 to TRBJ2-5; D is possibly TRBD2 (5 bases). V was shortened by 3 bases and J by 5 bases, with 14 bases between the two germline ends. The CDR3 totals 14 residues. Germline V gene sequence: CDR1 SGDLS, CDR2 YYNGEE. The CDR3 sequence: CASSATSFGETQYF. The CDR3 region has the DNA TGTGCCAGCAGCGCAACTAGTTTTGGGGAGACCCAGTACTTC.

This clonotype has only a few counts. This chain links TRBV2 with TRBJ2-7, with TRBD1 matching 9 bases. Unmatched junction bases numbered 8, after V lost 10 bases and J lost 7 bases. The germline V gene encodes CDR1 SNHLY and CDR2 FYNNEI. The CDR3 loop spans 12 amino acids. CDR3: CATGQGTGEQYF. The CDR3 nucleotides read TGTGCCACGGGACAGGGAACGGGAGAGCAGTACTTC. Looking up the rest from reference TRBV2 and TRBJ2-7 gives the full variable domain: EPEVTQTPSHQVTQMGQEVILRCVPISNHLYFYWYRQILGQKVEFLVSFYNNEISEKSEIFDDQFSVERPDGSNFTLKIRSTKLEDSAMYFCATGQGTGEQYFGPGTRLTVT.

The CDR3 DNA is TGTGCCAGCAGCCTCCACGAAGGAAGGGGGTACTTC. Amino acid sequence: CASSLHEGRGYF. The chain recombines TRBV12-3 or TRBV12-4 with TRBJ2-7; TRBD1 might be the D (5 bases). There are 12 residues in the CDR3. V was clipped by 6 bases and J by 12 bases, with 18 bases between them.

The chain combines TRBV18 with TRBJ1-1, with 7 bases that match TRBD1. The CDR3 totals 15 residues. V lost 3 bases and J lost 5; bases outside the gene matches: 9. The germline gives CDR1 KGHSH, CDR2 LQKENI. The chain's CDR3 is CASSPQETGPTEAFF. CDR3 DNA: TGTGCCAGCTCACCCCAGGAGACAGGGCCAACTGAAGCTTTCTTT.

The gene calls are TRBV7-3 and TRBJ2-5; no firm D call. The germline gives CDR1 SGHTA, CDR2 FQGTGA. V lost 5 bases, J lost 3 bases, and 7 bases lay in between. This CDR3 comprises 12 residues. The CDR3 DNA reads TGTGCCAGCAGCGAACTGGAAGAGACCCAGTACTTC. Translated, it gives CASSELEETQYF. Using reference TRBV7-3 and TRBJ2-5 for the parts outside the CDR3, the full variable domain is GAGVSQTPSNKVTEKGKYVELRCDPISGHTALYWYRQSLGQGPEFLIYFQGTGAADDSGLPNDRFFAVRPEGSVSTLKIQRTERGDSAVYLCASSELEETQYFGPGTRLLVL.

This clonotype came up many times. The chain recombines TRBV27 with TRBJ2-5; 7 bases agree with TRBD1. Germline CDR1 MNHEY, CDR2 SMNVEV (reference sequence). V was pared by 7 bases and J by 1 base, with 9 bases of the junction left unmatched. The CDR3 consists of 15 residues. This CDR3 reads CASTPLGTAQETQYF. CDR3 DNA: TGTGCCAGCACCCCCCTTGGGACAGCCCAAGAGACCCAGTACTTC.

The V gene is TRBV5-1, the J gene TRBJ1-2; D gene ambiguous. The V and J ends lost 5 bases and 7 bases respectively, with 12 bases between them. The CDR3 spans 12 residues. In germline, CDR1 is SGHRS, CDR2 YFSETQ. This chain's CDR3 is CASRGPGSGYTF. The CDR3 DNA is TGCGCCAGCAGAGGTCCGGGAAGTGGCTACACCTTC.

The rearrangement uses TRBV7-9 and TRBJ1-1, with 7 bases aligning to TRBD1. Germline values: CDR1 SEHNR, CDR2 FQNEAQ (reference sequence). The ends lost 1 base at V and 4 bases at J; junction bases unmatched: 6. The CDR3 totals 15 residues. Written as DNA, the CDR3 is TGTGCCAGCAGCTTAGGTAGCAGGGGGGGCACTGAAGCTTTCTTT. Translation gives CASSLGSRGGTEAFF.

The chain employs TRBV12-3 or TRBV12-4 and TRBJ1-1; 8 bases fit TRBD1. Germline trimming cut 5 bases from V and 0 bases from J; bases unmatched to any gene: 8. The CDR3 totals 16 residues. The CDR3 is CASSPDRGRMNTEAFF. Here the CDR3 DNA reads TGTGCCAGCAGTCCCGACAGGGGACGGATGAACACTGAAGCTTTCTTT.

This chain joins TRBV4-1 and TRBJ2-7; TRBD1 matches at 10 bases. Germline assignment: CDR1 MGHRA and CDR2 YSYEKL. The CDR3 totals 15 residues. The V gene end was trimmed by 3 bases and the J gene end by 3 bases; junction bases not matched to a gene: 5. The DNA for the CDR3 is TGCGCCAGCAGCCAGCCCGGGACAGGGGTCTACGAGCAGTACTTC. This encodes CASSQPGTGVYEQYF.

The J gene is TRBJ1-5, the V gene TRBV12-3 or TRBV12-4, with 7 nucleotides matching TRBD1. The J segment lost 1 base and the V segment lost 5 bases, leaving 11 bases of the junction unmatched. This CDR3 has 17 amino acids. DNA of the CDR3: TGTGCCAGCAGTAACCCTTGGAGGGGGCTAAGCAATCAGCCCCAGCATTTT. This translates into CASSNPWRGLSNQPQHF.

J is TRBJ2-1 and V is TRBV27, with D possibly TRBD2 on 5 matching bases. V lost 0 bases and J 0 bases, leaving 9 bases between the germline ends. Germline-derived CDR1 and CDR2 are MNHEY and SMNVEV (reference sequence). This CDR3 is built from 16 residues. The CDR3 is CASSLSQRNSYNEQFF. CDR3 nucleotide sequence: TGTGCCAGCAGTTTATCTCAGCGGAACTCCTACAATGAGCAGTTCTTC.

This rearrangement joins TRBV5-1 to TRBJ1-1; D is perhaps TRBD1 (5 bases). Trimming stripped 5 bases from V and 0 bases from J, with 14 bases between. This CDR3 spans 15 amino acids. Germline CDR1 and CDR2: SGHRS and YFSETQ. The CDR3 here is CASRPTGTMNTEAFF. In DNA form, the CDR3 reads TGCGCCAGCAGACCAACCGGGACCATGAACACTGAAGCTTTCTTT.